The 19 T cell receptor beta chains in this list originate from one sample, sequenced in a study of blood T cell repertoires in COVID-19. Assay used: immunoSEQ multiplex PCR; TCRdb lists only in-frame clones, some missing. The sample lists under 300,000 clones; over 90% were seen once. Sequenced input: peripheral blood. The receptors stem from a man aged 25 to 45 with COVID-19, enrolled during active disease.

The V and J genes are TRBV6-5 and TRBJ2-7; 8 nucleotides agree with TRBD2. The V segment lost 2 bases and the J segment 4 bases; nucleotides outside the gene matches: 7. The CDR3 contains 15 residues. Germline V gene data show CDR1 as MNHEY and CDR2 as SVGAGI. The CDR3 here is CASSYDRSGGYEQYF. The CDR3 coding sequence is TGTGCCAGCAGTTACGATAGAAGCGGGGGATACGAGCAGTACTTC.

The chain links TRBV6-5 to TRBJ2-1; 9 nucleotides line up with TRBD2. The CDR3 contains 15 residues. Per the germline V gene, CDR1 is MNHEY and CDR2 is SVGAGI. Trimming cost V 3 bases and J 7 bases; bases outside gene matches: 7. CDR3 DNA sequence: TGTGCCAGCAGTTATCAGTCTAGCGGGGATAATGAGCAGTTCTTC. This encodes CASSYQSSGDNEQFF.

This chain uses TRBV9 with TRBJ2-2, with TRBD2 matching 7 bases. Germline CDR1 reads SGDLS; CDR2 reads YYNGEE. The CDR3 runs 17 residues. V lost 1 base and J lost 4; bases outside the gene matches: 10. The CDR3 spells CASSVSSGGVGTGELFF. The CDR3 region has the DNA TGTGCCAGCAGCGTAAGTTCGGGGGGAGTAGGCACCGGGGAGCTGTTTTTT.

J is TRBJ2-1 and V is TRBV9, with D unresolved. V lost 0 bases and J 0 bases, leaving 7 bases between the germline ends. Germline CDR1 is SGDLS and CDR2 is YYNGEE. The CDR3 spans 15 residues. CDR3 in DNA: TGTGCCAGCAGCGTAGATCTCGGCTCCTACAATGAGCAGTTCTTC. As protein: CASSVDLGSYNEQFF.

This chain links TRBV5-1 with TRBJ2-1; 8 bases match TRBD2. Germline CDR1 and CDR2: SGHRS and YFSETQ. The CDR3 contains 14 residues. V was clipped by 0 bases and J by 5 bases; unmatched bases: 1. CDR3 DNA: TGCGCCAGCAGCTTGGAAGCGGGGGACAATGAGCAGTTCTTC. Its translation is CASSLEAGDNEQFF.

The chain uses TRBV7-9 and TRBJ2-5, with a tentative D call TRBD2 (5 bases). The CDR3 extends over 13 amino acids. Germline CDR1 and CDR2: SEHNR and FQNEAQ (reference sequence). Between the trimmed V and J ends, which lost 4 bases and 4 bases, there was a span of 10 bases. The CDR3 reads CASSYFAGETQYF. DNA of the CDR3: TGTGCCAGCAGCTACTTTGCGGGAGAGACCCAGTACTTC.

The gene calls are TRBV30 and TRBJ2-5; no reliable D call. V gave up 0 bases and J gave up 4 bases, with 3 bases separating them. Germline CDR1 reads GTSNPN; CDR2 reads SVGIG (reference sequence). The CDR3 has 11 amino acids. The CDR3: CAWSVAETQYF. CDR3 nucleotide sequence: TGTGCCTGGAGTGTGGCAGAGACCCAGTACTTC.

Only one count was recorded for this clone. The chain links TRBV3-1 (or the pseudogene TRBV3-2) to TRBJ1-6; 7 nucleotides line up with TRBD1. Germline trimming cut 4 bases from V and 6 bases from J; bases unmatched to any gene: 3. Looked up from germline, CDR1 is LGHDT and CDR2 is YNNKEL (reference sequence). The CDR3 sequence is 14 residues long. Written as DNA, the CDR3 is TGTGCCAGCAGCCCGACAGGGTCTAATTCACCCCTCCACTTT. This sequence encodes CASSPTGSNSPLHF.

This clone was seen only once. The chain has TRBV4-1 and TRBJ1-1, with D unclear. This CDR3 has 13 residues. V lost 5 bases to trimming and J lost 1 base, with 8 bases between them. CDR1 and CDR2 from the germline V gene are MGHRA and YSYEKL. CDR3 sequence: CASSYTANTEAFF. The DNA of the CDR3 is TGCGCCAGCAGCTACACAGCGAACACTGAAGCTTTCTTT.

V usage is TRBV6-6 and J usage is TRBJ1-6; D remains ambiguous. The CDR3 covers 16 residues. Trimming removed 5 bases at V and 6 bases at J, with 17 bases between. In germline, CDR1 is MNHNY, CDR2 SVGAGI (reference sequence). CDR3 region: CASSPLPLPSNSPLHF. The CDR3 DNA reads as TGTGCCAGCAGTCCCCTACCGTTACCTTCTAATTCACCCCTCCACTTT.

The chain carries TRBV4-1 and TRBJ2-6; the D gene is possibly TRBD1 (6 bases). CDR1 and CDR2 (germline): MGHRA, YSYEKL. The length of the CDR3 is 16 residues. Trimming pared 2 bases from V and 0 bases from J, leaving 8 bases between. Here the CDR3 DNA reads TGCGCCAGCAGCCAACACAGGGACTCTGGGGCCAACGTCCTGACTTTC. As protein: CASSQHRDSGANVLTF.

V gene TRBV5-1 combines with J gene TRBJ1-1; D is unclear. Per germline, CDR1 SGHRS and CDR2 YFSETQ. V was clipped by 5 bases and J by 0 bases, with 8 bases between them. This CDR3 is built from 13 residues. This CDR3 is CASREAMNTEAFF. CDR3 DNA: TGCGCCAGCAGAGAGGCGATGAACACTGAAGCTTTCTTT.

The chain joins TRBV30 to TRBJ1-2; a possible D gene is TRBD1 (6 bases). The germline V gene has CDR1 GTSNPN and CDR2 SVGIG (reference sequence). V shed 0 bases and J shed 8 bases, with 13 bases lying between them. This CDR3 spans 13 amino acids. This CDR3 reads CAWSVTRGGGYTF. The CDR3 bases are TGTGCCTGGAGTGTAACCAGGGGAGGGGGCTACACCTTC.

CDR3 region: CASSLGTGSGTEAFF. The CDR3 region has the DNA TGCGCCAGCAGCTTGGGGACAGGGAGTGGGACTGAAGCTTTCTTT. The rearrangement joins TRBV5-1 to TRBJ1-1, with 8 bases fitting TRBD1. V lost 0 bases to trimming and J lost 5 bases; unmatched junction nucleotides: 6. Germline V gene lookup returns CDR1 SGHRS and CDR2 YFSETQ. The CDR3 contains 15 residues.

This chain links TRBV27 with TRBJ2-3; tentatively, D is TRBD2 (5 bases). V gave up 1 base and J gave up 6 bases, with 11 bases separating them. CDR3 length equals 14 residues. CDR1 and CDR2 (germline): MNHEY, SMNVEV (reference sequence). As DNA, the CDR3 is TGTGCCAGCAGTTTATGGGATGAGCGGGATACGCAGTATTTT. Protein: CASSLWDERDTQYF.

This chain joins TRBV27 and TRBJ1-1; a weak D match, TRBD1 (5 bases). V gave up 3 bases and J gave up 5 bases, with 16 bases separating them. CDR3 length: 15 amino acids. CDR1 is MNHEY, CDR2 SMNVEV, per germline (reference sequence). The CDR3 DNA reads TGTGCCAGCAGTTTGTGGAGGGGTTCAGGTACTGAAGCTTTCTTT. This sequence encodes CASSLWRGSGTEAFF.

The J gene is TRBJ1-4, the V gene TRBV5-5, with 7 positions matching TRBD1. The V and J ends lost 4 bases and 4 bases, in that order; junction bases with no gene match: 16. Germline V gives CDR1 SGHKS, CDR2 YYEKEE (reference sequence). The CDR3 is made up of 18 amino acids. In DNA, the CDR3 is TGTGCCAGCAGCCCCCGAGGGGCAGGGCCAGGGGGTAATGAAAAACTGTTTTTT. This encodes CASSPRGAGPGGNEKLFF.

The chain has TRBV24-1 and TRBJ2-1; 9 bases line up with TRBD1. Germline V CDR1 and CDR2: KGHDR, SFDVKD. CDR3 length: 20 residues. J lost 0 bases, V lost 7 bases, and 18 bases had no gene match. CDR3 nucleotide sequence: TGTGCCACCAGCGAGAACCCTGGGACAGGGTCCTCGTTCTCCTACAATGAGCAGTTCTTC. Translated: CATSENPGTGSSFSYNEQFF.

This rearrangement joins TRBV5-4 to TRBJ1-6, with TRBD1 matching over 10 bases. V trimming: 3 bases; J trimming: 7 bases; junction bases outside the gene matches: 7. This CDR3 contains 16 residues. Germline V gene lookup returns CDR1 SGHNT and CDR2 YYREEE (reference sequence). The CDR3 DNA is TGTGCCAGCAGCTCCGGGACAGGGGTTTTGAATTCACCCCTCCACTTT. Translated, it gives CASSSGTGVLNSPLHF.